The entry below describes one T cell receptor beta chain. These data come from a study of brain T cells in children with intractable seizures. TCRdb's copy holds only in-frame clones and misses some; the assay was immunoSEQ multiplex PCR. The sample lists some 80,000 clones; under 95% were seen once. Trimming stripped 0 bases from V and 10 bases from J, with 4 bases between. Germline loops: CDR1 MNHNY, CDR2 SVGAGI (reference sequence). This CDR3 is built from 11 residues. Sequenced material: peripheral blood, taken at surgery. This chain connects TRBV6-6 to TRBJ2-1; D remains ambiguous. This clonotype was obtained from a girl under 10 years old with Rasmussen encephalitis and intractable seizures. The CDR3 loop is CASSYSWEQFF. The CDR3, as DNA: TGTGCCAGCAGTTACTCTTGGGAGCAGTTCTTC.